This is a list of T cell receptor beta chains from one sample in a study of T cells in localized non-small cell lung cancer. Here immunoSEQ multiplex PCR was the method, and the copy in TCRdb shows in-frame clones only, minus some. The table includes approximately 40,000 clones, around 86% detected once. The sample was peripheral blood, taken before any cancer treatment. Source of these receptors: a man aged 18-55 years with stage I lung adenocarcinoma. CDR3s include the opening cysteine and the closing phenylalanine or tryptophan. The D gene is left open where the match is weak. The size field is filled for only some rows; it gives once, few, many or a size class.

V gene	clone size	J gene	D gene	CDR3 protein	CDR3 DNA
TRBV6-4	-	TRBJ1-5	-	CASSDSRSGQPQHF	TGTGCCAGCAGTGACTCCCGATCTGGCCAGCCCCAGCATTTT
TRBV30	-	TRBJ1-6	-	CAWSGRGNSPLHF	TGTGCCTGGAGTGGAAGGGGGAATTCACCCCTCCACTTT
TRBV5-1	-	TRBJ1-4	-	CASSLEPRAGNEKLFF	TGCGCCAGCAGCTTGGAGCCCCGCGCCGGTAATGAAAAACTGTTTTTT
TRBV28	-	TRBJ2-3	TRBD2	CASSLGGSSTDTQYF	TGTGCCAGCAGTCTCGGGGGGAGTAGCACAGATACGCAGTATTTT
TRBV29-1	-	TRBJ1-2	-	CSAGQSPNYGYTF	TGCAGCGCTGGACAGTCTCCAAACTATGGCTACACCTTC
TRBV6-5	once	TRBJ1-4	-	CASSSDRWAGSEKLFF	TGTGCCAGCAGTTCGGATCGTTGGGCAGGATCTGAAAAACTGTTTTTT
TRBV30	-	TRBJ2-1	-	CAWKPGRSNEQFF	TGTGCCTGGAAACCGGGACGCTCAAATGAGCAGTTCTTC
TRBV28	-	TRBJ2-1	TRBD2	CASTLVRLAGALYNEQFF	TGTGCCAGCACCCTAGTTCGTTTAGCGGGGGCCCTTTACAATGAGCAGTTCTTC
TRBV2	-	TRBJ1-4	TRBD1	CASSDTGTDEKLFF	TGTGCCAGCAGCGATACCGGGACAGACGAAAAACTGTTTTTT
TRBV7-2	-	TRBJ1-5	TRBD1	CASSLDGTDYQPQHF	TGTGCCAGCAGCTTAGACGGGACAGACTATCAGCCCCAGCATTTT
TRBV10-3	-	TRBJ2-2	-	CATSATGGETGELFF	TGTGCCACCTCCGCGACCGGCGGGGAGACCGGGGAGCTGTTTTTT
TRBV15	-	TRBJ2-7	-	CATSRDPGAQREQYF	TGTGCCACCAGCAGAGATCCAGGTGCTCAGAGAGAGCAGTACTTC
TRBV6-1	-	TRBJ2-5	TRBD1	CASSVDRGQTQYF	TGTGCCAGCAGTGTAGACAGGGGACAGACCCAGTACTTC
TRBV5-4	few	TRBJ1-1	-	CASSSGKGTFEAFF	TGTGCCAGCAGCTCAGGAAAAGGGACTTTTGAAGCTTTCTTT
TRBV9	-	TRBJ1-1	-	CASSVVRRGTEAFF	TGTGCCAGCAGCGTAGTAAGGAGGGGCACTGAAGCTTTCTTT
TRBV28	-	TRBJ1-5	-	CASSRRTLNQPQHF	TGTGCCAGCAGTCGGAGGACACTGAATCAGCCCCAGCATTTT
TRBV9	-	TRBJ2-1	-	CASSVGLVHEQFF	TGTGCCAGCAGCGTAGGCCTGGTACATGAGCAGTTCTTC
TRBV30	-	TRBJ1-2	-	CAWSETLGGYTF	TGTGCCTGGAGTGAAACCTTAGGCGGCTACACCTTC